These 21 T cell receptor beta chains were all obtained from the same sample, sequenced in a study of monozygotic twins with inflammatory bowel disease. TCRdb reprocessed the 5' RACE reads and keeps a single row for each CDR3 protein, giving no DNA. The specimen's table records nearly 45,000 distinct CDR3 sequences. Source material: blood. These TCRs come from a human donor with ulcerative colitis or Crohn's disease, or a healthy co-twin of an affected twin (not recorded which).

CDR3 protein: CASSQSLGSAEAFF. V gene TRBV5-1 combines with J gene TRBJ1-1. CDR3 length: 14 residues. Germline values: CDR1 SGHRS, CDR2 YFSETQ. Drawing the rest from reference TRBV5-1 and TRBJ1-1, the complete variable domain is KAGVTQTPRYLIKTRGQQVTLSCSPISGHRSVSWYQQTPGQGLQFLFEYFSETQRNKGNFPGRFSGRQFSNSRSEMNVSTLELGDSALYLCASSQSLGSAEAFFGQGTRLTVV.

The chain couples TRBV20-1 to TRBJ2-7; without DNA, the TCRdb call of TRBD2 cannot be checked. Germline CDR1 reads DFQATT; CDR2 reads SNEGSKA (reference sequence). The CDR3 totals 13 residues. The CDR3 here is CSAYSSGTYEQYF.

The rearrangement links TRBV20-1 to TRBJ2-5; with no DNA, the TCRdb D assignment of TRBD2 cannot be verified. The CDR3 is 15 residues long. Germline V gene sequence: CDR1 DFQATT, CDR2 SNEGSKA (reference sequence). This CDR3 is CSARLGGRLAETQYF.

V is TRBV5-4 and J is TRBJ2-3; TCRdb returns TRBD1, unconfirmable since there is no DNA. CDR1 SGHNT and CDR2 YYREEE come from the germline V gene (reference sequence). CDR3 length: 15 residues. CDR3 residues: CASSQTGGIADTQYF.

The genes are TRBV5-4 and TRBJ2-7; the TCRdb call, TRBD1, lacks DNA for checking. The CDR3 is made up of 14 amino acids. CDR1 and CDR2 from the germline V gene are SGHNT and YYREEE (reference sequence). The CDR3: CASSLDRGGAEQYF.

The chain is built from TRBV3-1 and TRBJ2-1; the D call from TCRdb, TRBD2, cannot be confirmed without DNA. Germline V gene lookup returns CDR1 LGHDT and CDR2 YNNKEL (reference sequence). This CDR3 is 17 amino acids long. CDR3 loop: CASSQEGATSGLAEQFF.

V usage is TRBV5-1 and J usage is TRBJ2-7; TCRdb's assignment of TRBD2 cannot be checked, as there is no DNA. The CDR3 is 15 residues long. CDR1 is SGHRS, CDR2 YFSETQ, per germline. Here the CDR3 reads CASSFGPGAAYEQYF. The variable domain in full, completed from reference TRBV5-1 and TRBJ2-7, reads KAGVTQTPRYLIKTRGQQVTLSCSPISGHRSVSWYQQTPGQGLQFLFEYFSETQRNKGNFPGRFSGRQFSNSRSEMNVSTLELGDSALYLCASSFGPGAAYEQYFGPGTRLTVT.

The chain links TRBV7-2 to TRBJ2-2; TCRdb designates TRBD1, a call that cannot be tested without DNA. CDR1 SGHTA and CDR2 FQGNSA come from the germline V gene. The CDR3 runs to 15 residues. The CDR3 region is CASSLLGHSTGELFF.

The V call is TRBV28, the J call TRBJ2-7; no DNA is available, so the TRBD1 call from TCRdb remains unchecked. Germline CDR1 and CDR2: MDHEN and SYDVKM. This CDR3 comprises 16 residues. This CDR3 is CASSLHGTGSSYEQYF.

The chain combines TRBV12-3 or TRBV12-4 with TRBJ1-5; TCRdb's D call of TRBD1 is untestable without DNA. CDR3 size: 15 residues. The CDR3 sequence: CASSSTGPGDQPQHF.

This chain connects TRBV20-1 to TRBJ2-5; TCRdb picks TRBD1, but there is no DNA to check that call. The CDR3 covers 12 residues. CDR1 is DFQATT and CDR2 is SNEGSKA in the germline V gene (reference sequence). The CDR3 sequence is CSAPPEEETQYF.

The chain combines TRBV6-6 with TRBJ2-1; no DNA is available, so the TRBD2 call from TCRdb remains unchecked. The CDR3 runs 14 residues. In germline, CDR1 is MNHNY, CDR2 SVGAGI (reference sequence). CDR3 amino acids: CAGASGSSYNEQFF.

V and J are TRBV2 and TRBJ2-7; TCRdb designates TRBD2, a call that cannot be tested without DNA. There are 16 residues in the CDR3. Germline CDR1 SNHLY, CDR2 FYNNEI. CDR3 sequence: CASSDWEGSEPYEQYF. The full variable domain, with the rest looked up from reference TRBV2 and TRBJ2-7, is EPEVTQTPSHQVTQMGQEVILRCVPISNHLYFYWYRQILGQKVEFLVSFYNNEISEKSEIFDDQFSVERPDGSNFTLKIRSTKLEDSAMYFCASSDWEGSEPYEQYFGPGTRLTVT.

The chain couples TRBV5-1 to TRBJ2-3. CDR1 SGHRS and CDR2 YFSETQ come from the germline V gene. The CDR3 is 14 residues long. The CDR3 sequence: CASLRSLDTDTQYF.

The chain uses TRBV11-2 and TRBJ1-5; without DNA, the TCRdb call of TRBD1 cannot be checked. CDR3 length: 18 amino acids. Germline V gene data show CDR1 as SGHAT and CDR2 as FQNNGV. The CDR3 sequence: CASSSAGVYAHSNQPQHF.

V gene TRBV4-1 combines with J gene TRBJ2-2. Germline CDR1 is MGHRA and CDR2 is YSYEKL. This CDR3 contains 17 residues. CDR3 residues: CASSQESRGANTGELFF.

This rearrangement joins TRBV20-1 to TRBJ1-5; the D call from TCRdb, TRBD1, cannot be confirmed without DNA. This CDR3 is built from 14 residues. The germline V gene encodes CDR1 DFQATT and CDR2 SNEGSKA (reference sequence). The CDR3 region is CSARNRGLNQPQHF.

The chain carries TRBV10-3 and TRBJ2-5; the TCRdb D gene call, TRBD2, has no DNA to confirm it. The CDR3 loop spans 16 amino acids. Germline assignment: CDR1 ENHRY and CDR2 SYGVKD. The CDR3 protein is CAIRAVSGGFEETQYF.

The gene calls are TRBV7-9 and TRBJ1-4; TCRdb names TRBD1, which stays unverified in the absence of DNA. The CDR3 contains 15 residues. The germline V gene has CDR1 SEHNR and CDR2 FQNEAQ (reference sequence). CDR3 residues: CASSISGLTNEKLFF.

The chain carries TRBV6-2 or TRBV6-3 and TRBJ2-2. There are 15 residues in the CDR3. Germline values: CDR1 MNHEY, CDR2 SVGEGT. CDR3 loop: CASSYSRQITGELFF.

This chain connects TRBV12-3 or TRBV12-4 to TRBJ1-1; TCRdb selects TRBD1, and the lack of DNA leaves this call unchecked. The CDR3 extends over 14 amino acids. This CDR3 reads CASSPPGGLAEAFF.